This T cell receptor beta chain is from a study of blood T cell repertoires in COVID-19. Study as a whole: From the United States, Italy and Spain came samples of acute and convalescent COVID-19. The analysed material was cDNA or gDNA that came from T cells, B-cell-depleted T cells, or PBMCs.

The table came from immunoSEQ multiplex PCR; TCRdb's copy has only in-frame clones and leaves some out. The sample has some 390,000 clones; around 87% are singletons. The CDR3 runs 14 residues. Seattle patients were enrolled during active infection and followed longitudinally. The receptor was isolated from an older woman with COVID-19, enrolled during active disease. V and J are TRBV21-1 and TRBJ1-5; the table assigns TRBD1, which was not confirmed against the DNA. TRBV21-1 is described as a pseudogene. The sample comprised peripheral blood. The CDR3 coding sequence is TGTGCCAGCAGCATTGACAGGGCGTCTCAGCCCCAGCATTTT. This codes for CASSIDRASQPQHF.